Here is one T cell receptor (beta chain) with its context. CDR1 and CDR2 (germline): LGHNA, YSLEER. The CDR3 length is 17 residues. J gave up 4 bases and V 2 bases, and 9 bases lay outside the gene matches. These data belong to a study of shared clonotypes between healthy human individuals. Assay used: immunoSEQ multiplex PCR; TCRdb lists only in-frame clones, some missing. The table has 300,000 to 400,000 clones, 80% to 90% seen once. This clonotype was obtained from a man between 18 and 29 years old in good health. Sequences were obtained from memory CD8+ T cells sorted from blood. The subset was: CD45RO+ cells pooled with CCR7-negative TemRA cells. V and J are TRBV4-3 and TRBJ2-1; 9 positions match TRBD2. The chain's CDR3 is CASSQHLAGLRYNEQFF. The CDR3 nucleotides are TGCGCCAGCAGCCAACATCTAGCGGGACTTAGATACAATGAGCAGTTCTTC.